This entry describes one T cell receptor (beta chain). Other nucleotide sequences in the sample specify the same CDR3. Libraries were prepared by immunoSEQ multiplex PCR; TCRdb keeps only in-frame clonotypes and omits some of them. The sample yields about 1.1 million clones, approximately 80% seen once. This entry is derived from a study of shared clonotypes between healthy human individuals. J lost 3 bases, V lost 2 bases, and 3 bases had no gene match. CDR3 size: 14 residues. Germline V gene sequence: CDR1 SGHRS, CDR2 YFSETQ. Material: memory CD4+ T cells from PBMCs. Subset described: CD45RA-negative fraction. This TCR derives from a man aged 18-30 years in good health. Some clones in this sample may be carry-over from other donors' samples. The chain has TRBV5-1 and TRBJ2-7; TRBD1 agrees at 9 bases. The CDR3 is CASSLGTGNYEQYF. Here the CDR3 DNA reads TGCGCCAGCAGCTTAGGGACAGGGAACTACGAGCAGTACTTC.